The 17 T cell receptor beta chains reported below all come from one sample, sequenced in a study of control samples from healthy donors and cancer patients. Sequencing was performed with immunoSEQ multiplex PCR; in TCRdb, only in-frame clones are kept and a portion is missing. This table has about 58,000 clones, roughly 94% appearing once. Sequenced material: blood. Receptors originate from a man aged 25-40 years in good health.

V and J are TRBV7-6 and TRBJ1-6, with D possibly being TRBD1 (5 bases). Between the trimmed V and J ends, which lost 1 base and 7 bases, there was a span of 11 bases. The CDR3 consists of 15 residues. CDR1 and CDR2 from the germline V gene are SGHVS and FNYEAQ. CDR3 coding DNA: TGTGCCAGCAGCTTAGTGGGGGGTGGCAATTCACCCCTCCACTTT. Residues: CASSLVGGGNSPLHF.

The chain has TRBV5-1 and TRBJ2-7; 16 positions match TRBD2. CDR1 and CDR2 (germline): SGHRS, YFSETQ. This CDR3 contains 17 residues. V shed 4 bases, J shed 0 bases, and the junction held 4 bases outside the gene matches. CDR3 loop: CASSPGLAGGTSYEQYF. Written as DNA, the CDR3 is TGCGCCAGCAGCCCGGGACTAGCGGGGGGGACCTCCTACGAGCAGTACTTC.

The chain uses TRBV7-3 and TRBJ2-2, with 7 bases lining up with TRBD1. V lost 5 bases, J lost 2 bases, and 20 bases stayed unmatched. From germline, CDR1 is SGHTA and CDR2 FQGTGA. This CDR3 region has 20 residues. In DNA, the CDR3 is TGTGCCAGCAGCCGACGCACGGGACAGAAGTCCAAATTAAACACCGGGGAGCTGTTTTTT. The encoded protein is CASSRRTGQKSKLNTGELFF.

CDR3 coding DNA: TGTGCCAGCAGCCAATGTCGGCCGGGGACAGGGGGAGCTTCCGCTAACTATGGCTACACCTTC. It yields the protein CASSQCRPGTGGASANYGYTF. The chain recombines TRBV3-1 (or the pseudogene TRBV3-2) with TRBJ1-2; 11 nucleotides match TRBD1. The CDR3 extends over 21 amino acids. Losses at the gene ends were 2 bases for V and 0 bases for J; bases not matched to a gene: 17. Germline CDR1 reads LGHDT; CDR2 reads YNNKEL (reference sequence).

J is TRBJ2-3 and V is TRBV6-5; TRBD2 is a possible D gene (6 bases). V was trimmed by 0 bases and J by 0 bases, leaving 7 bases between them. This CDR3 region has 15 residues. CDR1 MNHEY and CDR2 SVGAGI come from the germline V gene. The CDR3 DNA is TGTGCCAGCAGTTACTCAGGGACTAGCACAGATACGCAGTATTTT. Its protein product is CASSYSGTSTDTQYF.

The chain joins TRBV2 to TRBJ2-7; D possibly corresponds to TRBD2 (5 bases). Trimming left V 2 bases short and J 5 bases short, with 13 bases between. CDR3 length: 14 residues. Germline values: CDR1 SNHLY, CDR2 FYNNEI. CDR3 bases: TGTGCCAGCAGTGAACGTGGGAGCAGAAACGAGCAGTACTTC. Amino acid sequence: CASSERGSRNEQYF.

The rearrangement links TRBV27 to TRBJ1-4; D gene unclear. The CDR3 runs to 15 residues. Trimming pared 5 bases from V and 5 bases from J, leaving 15 bases between. Germline CDR1 is MNHEY and CDR2 is SMNVEV (reference sequence). CDR3 amino acids: CASSRYTGRNEKLFF. The CDR3 coding sequence is TGTGCCAGCAGTCGCTATACGGGCCGAAATGAAAAACTGTTTTTT.

V is TRBV7-9 and J is TRBJ2-7; D remains unclear. CDR3 size: 13 residues. V lost 0 bases, J lost 5 bases, and 8 bases lay in between. Germline V gives CDR1 SEHNR, CDR2 FQNEAQ (reference sequence). For the CDR3, the DNA is TGTGCCAGCAGCTTAGCGGTTAGTGACGAGCAGTACTTC. Translated, it gives CASSLAVSDEQYF.

The chain is built from TRBV19 and TRBJ2-1, with no clear D. The CDR3 extends over 16 amino acids. V dropped 6 bases and J dropped 6 bases, with 21 bases sitting between them. In germline, CDR1 is LNHDA, CDR2 SQIVND (reference sequence). This CDR3 is CASRTALAGDFNEQFF. CDR3 in DNA: TGTGCCAGTAGAACGGCGTTGGCAGGTGACTTCAATGAGCAGTTCTTC.

The rearrangement joins TRBV3-1 (or the pseudogene TRBV3-2) to TRBJ1-1; D remains ambiguous. Per germline, CDR1 LGHDT and CDR2 YNNKEL (reference sequence). V was pared by 0 bases and J by 5 bases, with 10 bases between. The CDR3 consists of 14 residues. The CDR3 protein is CASSQEAGRTEAFF. The CDR3 DNA sequence: TGTGCCAGCAGCCAAGAAGCCGGCCGGACTGAAGCTTTCTTT.

This chain links TRBV9 with TRBJ1-6, with D uncertain. The V end lost 0 bases, the J end lost 6 bases, and 13 bases lay between the germline ends. The CDR3 consists of 16 residues. Germline V gives CDR1 SGDLS, CDR2 YYNGEE. The CDR3 is CASSVGPGQSNSPLHF. The CDR3 coding sequence is TGTGCCAGCAGCGTAGGTCCAGGCCAAAGTAATTCACCCCTCCACTTT.

The genes are TRBV5-4 and TRBJ2-1; TRBD2 agrees at 10 bases. Germline assignment: CDR1 SGHNT and CDR2 YYREEE (reference sequence). J gave up 4 bases and V 4 bases, and 8 bases lay outside the gene matches. The length of the CDR3 is 16 residues. The CDR3, as DNA: TGTGCCAGCAGCGAAGCAAGACTAGCGGGTTACAATGAGCAGTTCTTC. This sequence encodes CASSEARLAGYNEQFF.

This chain uses TRBV3-1 (or the pseudogene TRBV3-2) with TRBJ1-5; 8 nucleotides line up with TRBD1. The germline gives CDR1 LGHDT, CDR2 YNNKEL (reference sequence). The CDR3 length is 15 residues. V dropped 1 base and J dropped 3; count of bases not matched to a gene: 2. Written as DNA, the CDR3 is TGTGCCAGCAGCCAAGGGACAGGGCCCAATCAGCCCCAGCATTTT. Its translation is CASSQGTGPNQPQHF.

The gene calls are TRBV5-1 and TRBJ2-1, with TRBD1 identical over 12 bases. CDR3 length: 20 residues. Germline V gives CDR1 SGHRS, CDR2 YFSETQ. Germline trimming cut 0 bases from V and 5 bases from J; bases unmatched to any gene: 15. The CDR3 DNA is TGCGCCAGCAGCTTGGCCGGTGGGACAGGGGGCGTAGGCGCCCACAATGAGCAGTTCTTC. Protein sequence: CASSLAGGTGGVGAHNEQFF.

In nucleotides, the CDR3 is TGTGCCAGCAGCAGGATTTCCACTGAAGCTTTCTTT. Translated, it gives CASSRISTEAFF. The genes are TRBV5-8 and TRBJ1-1, with unresolved D. In germline, CDR1 is SGHTS, CDR2 YDEGEE. The CDR3 has 12 residues. Trimming shortened V by 4 bases and J by 4 bases, and 8 bases separated the two germline ends.

The chain uses TRBV6-1 and TRBJ1-5; D is ambiguous. The CDR3 has 14 residues. Per germline, CDR1 MNHNS and CDR2 SASEGT. Trimming cost V 1 base and J 6 bases, with 10 bases left between them. In DNA form, the CDR3 reads TGTGCCAGCAGTGAAGGAAACGTGGGTCAGCCCCAGCATTTT. Protein sequence: CASSEGNVGQPQHF.

This chain links TRBV21-1 with TRBJ2-1; the table's D call, TRBD2, was not checked against the DNA. TRBV21-1 is listed as a pseudogene. The CDR3 is 16 residues long. CDR3: CASSKDASGKRNEQFF. For the CDR3, the DNA is TGTGCCAGCAGCAAAGACGCTAGCGGGAAAAGGAATGAGCAGTTCTTC.